Listed below are T cell receptor beta chains from one sample, sequenced in a study of cytomegalovirus exposure and HLA in healthy donors. TCRdb's table, derived via immunoSEQ multiplex PCR, lists solely in-frame clones and lacks some. The sample's table shows more than 75,000 clones. Sample: PBMCs. Receptor source: a man aged 50-59 years in good health and CMV-seropositive. CDR3s include the opening cysteine and the closing phenylalanine or tryptophan. The D gene is left open where the match is weak.

CDR3,DNA,V,D,J
CASSLGAPTSGSWGTQYF,TGTGCCAGCAGCTTGGGGGCCCCGACTAGCGGGAGCTGGGGTACGCAGTATTTT,TRBV5-4,TRBD2,TRBJ2-3
CASRSGLAEAYNEQFF,TGTGCCAGCAGGTCTGGACTAGCGGAGGCCTACAATGAGCAGTTCTTC,TRBV7-9,TRBD2,TRBJ2-1
CASSTLPGPGNEQFF,TGCGCCAGCTCAACCCTTCCGGGTCCTGGAAATGAGCAGTTCTTC,TRBV5-1,.,TRBJ2-1
CASSWDRVNTEAFF,TGTGCCAGCAGCTGGGACAGGGTGAACACTGAAGCTTTCTTT,TRBV28,TRBD1,TRBJ1-1
CASSIQREGLNEQFF,TGTGCCAGCAGTATACAGCGGGAGGGCCTCAATGAGCAGTTCTTC,TRBV2,TRBD2,TRBJ2-1
CAWSVSYSTHTQYF,TGTGCCTGGAGTGTATCCTACTCTACCCATACGCAGTATTTT,TRBV30,.,TRBJ2-3
CATSRVGGKLFF,TGTGCCACCAGCAGAGTGGGGGGAAAACTGTTTTTT,TRBV15,.,TRBJ1-4
CATSRGELQPQHF,TGTGCCACCAGCAGAGGAGAACTCCAGCCCCAGCATTTT,TRBV15,.,TRBJ1-5
CAWGGNVLTF,TGTGCCTGGGGAGGCAACGTCCTGACTTTC,TRBV30,.,TRBJ2-6
CAWSAGTQYF,TGTGCCTGGAGTGCGGGGACCCAGTACTTC,TRBV30,.,TRBJ2-5
CASSPDSGAPQYF,TGTGCCAGCTCACCAGATAGCGGGGCCCCCCAGTACTTC,TRBV18,TRBD2,TRBJ2-5
CASENSPQGYGYTF,TGTGCCAGTGAGAACAGCCCTCAGGGGTATGGCTACACCTTC,TRBV19,.,TRBJ1-2
CASSRTSGTGELFF,TGTGCCAGCAGCCGGACTAGCGGGACCGGGGAGCTGTTTTTT,TRBV7-3,TRBD2,TRBJ2-2
CASNYLLAGATGELFF,TGTGCCAGCAACTACCTACTAGCGGGAGCGACCGGGGAGCTGTTTTTT,TRBV5-6,TRBD2,TRBJ2-2
CASSISGGHYGYTF,TGTGCCAGCAGTATCTCAGGTGGTCACTATGGCTACACCTTC,TRBV28,.,TRBJ1-2
CASSVPQGNTGELFF,TGTGCCAGCAGCGTACCTCAGGGGAACACCGGGGAGCTGTTTTTT,TRBV9,.,TRBJ2-2
CASSLTGVNTEAFF,TGTGCCAGCAGCCTGACGGGAGTGAACACTGAAGCTTTCTTT,TRBV13,.,TRBJ1-1
CASNRGGGGSSTDTQYF,TGCGCCAGCAACCGCGGGGGCGGCGGGAGTAGCACAGATACGCAGTATTTT,TRBV5-1,.,TRBJ2-3
CASSLGDRAGTEAFF,TGTGCCAGCAGCTTAGGGGACAGGGCGGGCACTGAAGCTTTCTTT,TRBV7-9,TRBD1,TRBJ1-1
CASSLSNRAGSDTQYF,TGTGCCAGCAGCCTCTCCAACCGAGCGGGTTCAGATACGCAGTATTTT,TRBV11-3,.,TRBJ2-3
CASSPLSFPSAQGSDTQYF,TGTGCCAGCTCACCACTCTCCTTCCCAAGCGCGCAGGGTTCAGATACGCAGTATTTT,TRBV18,.,TRBJ2-3
CASSPPGETQYF,TGTGCCAGCTCACCACCGGGCGAGACCCAGTACTTC,TRBV18,.,TRBJ2-5
CASSGEGSGANVLTF,TGTGCCAGCAGTGGGGAGGGCTCTGGGGCCAACGTCCTGACTTTC,TRBV6-6,TRBD2,TRBJ2-6
CASSQDTALSPRIGGYTF,TGCGCCAGCAGCCAAGATACTGCCCTGTCTCCTCGAATTGGTGGCTACACCTTC,TRBV4-3,.,TRBJ1-2
CASDSGTMLGYTF,TGTGCCAGCGATTCCGGGACAATGCTTGGCTACACCTTC,TRBV6-1,.,TRBJ1-2
CASASLAGNEQYF,TGTGCCAGCGCGAGTCTAGCGGGGAATGAGCAGTACTTC,TRBV7-9,TRBD2,TRBJ2-7
CASSPGTGAVTEAFF,TGCGCCAGCAGCCCAGGGACAGGGGCGGTCACTGAAGCTTTCTTT,TRBV5-1,TRBD1,TRBJ1-1